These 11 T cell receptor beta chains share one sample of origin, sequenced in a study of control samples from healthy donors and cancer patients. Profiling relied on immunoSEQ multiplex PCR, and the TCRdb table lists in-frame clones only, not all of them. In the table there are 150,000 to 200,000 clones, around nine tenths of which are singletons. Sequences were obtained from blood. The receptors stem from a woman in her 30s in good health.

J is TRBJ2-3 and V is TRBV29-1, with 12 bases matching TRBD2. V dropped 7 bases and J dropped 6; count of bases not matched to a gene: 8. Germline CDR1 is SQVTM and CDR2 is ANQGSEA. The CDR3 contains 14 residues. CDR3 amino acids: CSELTSGRSDTQYF. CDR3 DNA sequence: TGCAGCGAGTTGACTAGCGGGAGATCTGATACGCAGTATTTT.

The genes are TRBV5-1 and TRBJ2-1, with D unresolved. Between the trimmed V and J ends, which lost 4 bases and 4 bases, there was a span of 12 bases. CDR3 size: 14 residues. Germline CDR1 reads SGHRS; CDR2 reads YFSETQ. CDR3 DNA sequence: TGCGCCAGCAGCATTTCGCCCGATTACAATGAGCAGTTCTTC. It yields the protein CASSISPDYNEQFF.

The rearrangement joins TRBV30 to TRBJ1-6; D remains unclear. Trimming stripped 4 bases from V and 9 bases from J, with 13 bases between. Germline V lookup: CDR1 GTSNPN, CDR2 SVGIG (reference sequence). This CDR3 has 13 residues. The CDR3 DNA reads TGTGCCTGGACCCCACAGAATGGTTCACCCCTCCACTTT. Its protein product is CAWTPQNGSPLHF.

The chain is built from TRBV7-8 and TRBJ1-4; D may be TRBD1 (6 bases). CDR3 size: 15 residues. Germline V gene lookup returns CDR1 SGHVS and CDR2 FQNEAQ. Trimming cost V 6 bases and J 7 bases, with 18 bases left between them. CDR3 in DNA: TGTGCCAGCAGTTTCGGACAGAGGGGACCTGAAAAACTGTTTTTT. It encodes CASSFGQRGPEKLFF.

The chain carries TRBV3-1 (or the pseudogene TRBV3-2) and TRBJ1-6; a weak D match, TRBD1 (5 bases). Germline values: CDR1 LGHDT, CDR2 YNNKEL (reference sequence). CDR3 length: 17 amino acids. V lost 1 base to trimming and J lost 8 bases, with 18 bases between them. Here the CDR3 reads CASSQGWGFRGDSPLHF. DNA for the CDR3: TGTGCCAGCAGCCAAGGATGGGGCTTTCGAGGGGATTCACCCCTCCACTTT.

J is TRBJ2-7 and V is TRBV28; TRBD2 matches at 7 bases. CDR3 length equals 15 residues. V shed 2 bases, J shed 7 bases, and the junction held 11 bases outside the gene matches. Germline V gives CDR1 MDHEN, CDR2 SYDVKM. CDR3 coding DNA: TGTGCCAGCAGTTTACCTCCGAGACTAGCACAGGAGCAGTACTTC. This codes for CASSLPPRLAQEQYF.

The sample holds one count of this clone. Written as DNA, the CDR3 is TGTGCCAGCAGTGAAGCGCAACGGACCGTCTATGGCTACACCTTC. It specifies CASSEAQRTVYGYTF. This chain connects TRBV6-1 to TRBJ1-2; D unresolved. Germline V CDR1 and CDR2: MNHNS, SASEGT. The germline V and J ends were trimmed by 0 bases and 4 bases, with 12 bases remaining between them. The CDR3 is 15 residues long.

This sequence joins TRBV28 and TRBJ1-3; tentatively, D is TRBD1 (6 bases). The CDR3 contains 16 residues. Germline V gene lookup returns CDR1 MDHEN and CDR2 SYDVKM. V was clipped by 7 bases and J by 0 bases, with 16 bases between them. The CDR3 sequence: CASNSQRTVSGNTIYF. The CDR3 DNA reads TGTGCCAGCAACTCCCAAAGGACAGTCTCTGGAAACACCATATATTTT.

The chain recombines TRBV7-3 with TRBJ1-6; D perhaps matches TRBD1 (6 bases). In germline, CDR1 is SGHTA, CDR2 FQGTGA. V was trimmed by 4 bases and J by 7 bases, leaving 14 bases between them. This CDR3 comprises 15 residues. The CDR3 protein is CASSSGGHSNSPLHF. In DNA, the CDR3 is TGTGCCAGCAGCTCGGGGGGACATTCCAATTCACCCCTCCACTTT.

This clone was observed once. Here the CDR3 DNA reads TGTGCCAGCAGCCAACTTCCAGTCTCCACTGAAGCTTTCTTT. Translation: CASSQLPVSTEAFF. The J gene is TRBJ1-1, the V gene TRBV14; D not resolved. The V gene's germline CDR1 is SGHDN and CDR2 FVKESK. V was cut by 2 bases and J by 4 bases, with 11 bases left in between. This CDR3 has 14 amino acids.

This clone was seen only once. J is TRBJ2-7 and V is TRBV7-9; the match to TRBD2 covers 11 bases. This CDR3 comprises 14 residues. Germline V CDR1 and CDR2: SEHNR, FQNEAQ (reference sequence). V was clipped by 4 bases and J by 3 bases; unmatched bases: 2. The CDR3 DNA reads TGTGCCAGCAGCTCGACTAGCGGGAACTACGAGCAGTACTTC. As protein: CASSSTSGNYEQYF.